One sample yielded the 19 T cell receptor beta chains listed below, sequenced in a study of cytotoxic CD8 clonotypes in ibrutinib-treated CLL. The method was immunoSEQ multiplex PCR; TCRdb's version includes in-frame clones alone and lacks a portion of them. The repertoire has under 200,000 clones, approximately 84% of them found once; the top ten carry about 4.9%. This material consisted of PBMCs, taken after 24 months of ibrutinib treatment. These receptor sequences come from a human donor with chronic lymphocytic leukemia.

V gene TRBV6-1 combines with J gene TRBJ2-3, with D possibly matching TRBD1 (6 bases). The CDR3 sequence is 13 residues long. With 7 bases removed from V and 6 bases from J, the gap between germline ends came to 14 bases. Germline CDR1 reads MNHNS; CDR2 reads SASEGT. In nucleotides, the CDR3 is TGTGCCAGCACCGTCGGACAGCGGGATACGCAGTATTTT. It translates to CASTVGQRDTQYF.

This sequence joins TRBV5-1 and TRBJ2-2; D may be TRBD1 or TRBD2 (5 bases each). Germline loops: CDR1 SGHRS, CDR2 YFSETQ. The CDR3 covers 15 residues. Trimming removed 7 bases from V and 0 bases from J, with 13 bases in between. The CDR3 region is CASRLGTANTGELFF. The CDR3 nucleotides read TGCGCCAGCCGTCTCGGGACGGCGAACACCGGGGAGCTGTTTTTT.

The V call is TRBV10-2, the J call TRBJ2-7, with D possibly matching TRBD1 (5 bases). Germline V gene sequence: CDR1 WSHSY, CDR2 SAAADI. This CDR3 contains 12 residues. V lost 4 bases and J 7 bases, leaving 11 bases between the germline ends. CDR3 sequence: CASSAQGKEQYF. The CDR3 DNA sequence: TGCGCCAGCAGTGCCCAGGGCAAAGAGCAGTACTTC.

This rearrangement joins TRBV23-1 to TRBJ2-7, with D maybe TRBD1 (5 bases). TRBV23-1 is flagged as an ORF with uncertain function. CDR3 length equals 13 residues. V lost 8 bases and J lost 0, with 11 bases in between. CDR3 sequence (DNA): TGCGCCAGCTGGTGGACAATCTCCTACGAGCAGTACTTC. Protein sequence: CASWWTISYEQYF.

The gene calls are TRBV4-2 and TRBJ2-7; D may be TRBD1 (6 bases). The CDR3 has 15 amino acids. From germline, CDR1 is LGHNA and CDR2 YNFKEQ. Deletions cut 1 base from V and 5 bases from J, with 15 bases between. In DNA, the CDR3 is TGTGCCAGCAGCCAAGGGGGGCTAAAGACGAACGAGCAGTACTTC. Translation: CASSQGGLKTNEQYF.

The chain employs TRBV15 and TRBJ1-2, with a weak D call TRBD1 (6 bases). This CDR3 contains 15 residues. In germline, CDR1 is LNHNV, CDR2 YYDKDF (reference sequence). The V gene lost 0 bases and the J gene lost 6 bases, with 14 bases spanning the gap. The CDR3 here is CATSRDPRGGNGYTF. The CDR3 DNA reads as TGTGCCACCAGCAGAGATCCCAGGGGAGGGAATGGCTACACCTTC.

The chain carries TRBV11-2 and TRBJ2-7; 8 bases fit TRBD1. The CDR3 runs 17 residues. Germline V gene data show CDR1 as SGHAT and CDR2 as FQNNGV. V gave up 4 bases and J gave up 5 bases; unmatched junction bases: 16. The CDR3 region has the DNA TGTGCCAGCAGCTCCCTCTTGGACAGGGCGGACTGGGACGAGCAGTACTTC. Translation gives CASSSLLDRADWDEQYF.

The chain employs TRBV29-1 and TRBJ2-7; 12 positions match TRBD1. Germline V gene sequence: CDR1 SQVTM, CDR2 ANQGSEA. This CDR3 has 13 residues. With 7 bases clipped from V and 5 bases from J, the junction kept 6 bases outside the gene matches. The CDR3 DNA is TGCAGCGCCCGCGGGACAGGGGGCCACGAGCAGTACTTC. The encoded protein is CSARGTGGHEQYF.

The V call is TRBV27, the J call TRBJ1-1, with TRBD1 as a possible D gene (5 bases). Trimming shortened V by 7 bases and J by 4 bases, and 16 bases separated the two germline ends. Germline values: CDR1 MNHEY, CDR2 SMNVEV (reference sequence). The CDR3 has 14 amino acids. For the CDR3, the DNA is TGTGCCAGCATTGGGGGGGTAATAGGCACTGAAGCTTTCTTT. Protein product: CASIGGVIGTEAFF.

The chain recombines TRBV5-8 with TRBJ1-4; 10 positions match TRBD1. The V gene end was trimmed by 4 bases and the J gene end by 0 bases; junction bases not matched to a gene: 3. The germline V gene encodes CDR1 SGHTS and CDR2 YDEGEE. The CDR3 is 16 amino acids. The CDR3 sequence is CASSRGTGATNEKLFF. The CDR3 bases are TGTGCCAGCAGCCGCGGGACAGGGGCAACTAATGAAAAACTGTTTTTT. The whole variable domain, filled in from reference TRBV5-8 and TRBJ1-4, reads EAGVTQSPTHLIKTRGQQATLRCSPISGHTSVYWYQQALGLGLQFLLWYDEGEERNRGNFPPRFSGRQFPNYSSELNVNALELEDSALYLCASSRGTGATNEKLFFGSGTQLSVL.

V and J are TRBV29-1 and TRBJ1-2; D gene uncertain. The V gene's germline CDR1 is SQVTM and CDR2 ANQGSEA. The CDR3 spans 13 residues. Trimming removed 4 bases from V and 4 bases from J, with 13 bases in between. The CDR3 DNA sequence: TGCAGCGTTGGTTTTGGGGATAGCTATGGCTACACCTTC. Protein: CSVGFGDSYGYTF.

The CDR3 nucleotides read TGTGCCAGCGGGTTACAGGGAAATTTTTATGGGAATTCACCCCTCCACTTT. This encodes CASGLQGNFYGNSPLHF. This chain joins TRBV27 and TRBJ1-6; weak D call: TRBD1 (6 bases). Trimming removed 8 bases from V and 7 bases from J, with 24 bases in between. Germline CDR1 reads MNHEY; CDR2 reads SMNVEV (reference sequence). The CDR3 consists of 17 residues.

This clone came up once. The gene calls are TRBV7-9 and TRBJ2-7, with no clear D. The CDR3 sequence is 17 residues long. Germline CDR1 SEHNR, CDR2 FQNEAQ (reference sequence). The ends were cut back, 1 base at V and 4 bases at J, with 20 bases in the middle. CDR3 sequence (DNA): TGTGCCAGCAGCTTAGTCGGCAGCCAGACGAACCTTTACGAGCAGTACTTC. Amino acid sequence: CASSLVGSQTNLYEQYF.

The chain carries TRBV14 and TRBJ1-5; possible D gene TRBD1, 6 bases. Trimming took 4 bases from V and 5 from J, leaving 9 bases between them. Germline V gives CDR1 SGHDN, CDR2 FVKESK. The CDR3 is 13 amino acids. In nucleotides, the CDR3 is TGTGCCAGCAGCCGACAGGTAGATCAGCCCCAGCATTTT. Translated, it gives CASSRQVDQPQHF.

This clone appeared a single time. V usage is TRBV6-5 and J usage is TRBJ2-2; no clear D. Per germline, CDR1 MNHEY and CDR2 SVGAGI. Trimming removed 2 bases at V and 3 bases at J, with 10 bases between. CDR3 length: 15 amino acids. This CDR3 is CASSYQNSHTGELFF. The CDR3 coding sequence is TGTGCCAGCAGTTACCAAAACTCGCACACCGGGGAGCTGTTTTTT.

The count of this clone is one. CDR3 nucleotides: TGTGCCACCGGGACAGGGTTATCCGGGGAGCTGTTTTTT. Encoded protein: CATGTGLSGELFF. The chain uses TRBV15 and TRBJ2-2; TRBD1 matches 9 bases. From germline, CDR1 is LNHNV and CDR2 YYDKDF (reference sequence). The V segment lost 8 bases and the J segment 6 bases; nucleotides outside the gene matches: 4. This CDR3 is 13 amino acids long. The full variable domain, rest sourced from reference TRBV15 and TRBJ2-2, is DAMVIQNPRYQVTQFGKPVTLSCSQTLNHNVMYWYQQKSSQAPKLLFHYYDKDFNNEADTPDNFQSRRPNTSFCFLDIRSPGLGDTAMYLCATGTGLSGELFFGEGSRLTVL.

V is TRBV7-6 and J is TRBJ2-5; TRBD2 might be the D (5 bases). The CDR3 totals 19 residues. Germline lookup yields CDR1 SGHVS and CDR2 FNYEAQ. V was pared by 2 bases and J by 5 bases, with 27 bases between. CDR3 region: CASSLHALESGLGMETQYF. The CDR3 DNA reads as TGTGCCAGCAGCTTACATGCGCTAGAAAGCGGACTCGGAATGGAGACCCAGTACTTC. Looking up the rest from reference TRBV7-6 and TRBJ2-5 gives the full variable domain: GAGVSQSPRYKVTKRGQDVALRCDPISGHVSLYWYRQALGQGPEFLTYFNYEAQQDKSGLPNDRFSAERPEGSISTLTIQRTEQRDSAMYRCASSLHALESGLGMETQYFGPGTRLLVL.

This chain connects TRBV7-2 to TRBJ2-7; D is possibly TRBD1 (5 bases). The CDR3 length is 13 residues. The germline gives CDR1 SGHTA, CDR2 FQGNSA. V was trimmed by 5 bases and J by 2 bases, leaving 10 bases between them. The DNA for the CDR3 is TGTGCCAGCAGCGTCGGCAGGGCCTACGAGCAGTACTTC. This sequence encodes CASSVGRAYEQYF.

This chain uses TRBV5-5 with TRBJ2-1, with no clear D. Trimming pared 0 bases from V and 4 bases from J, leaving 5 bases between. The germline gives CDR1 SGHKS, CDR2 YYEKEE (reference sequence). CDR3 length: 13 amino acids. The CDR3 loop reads CASSLETYNEQFF. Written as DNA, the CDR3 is TGTGCCAGCAGCTTGGAAACTTACAATGAGCAGTTCTTC. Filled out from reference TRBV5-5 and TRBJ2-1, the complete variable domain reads DAGVTQSPTHLIKTRGQQVTLRCSPISGHKSVSWYQQVLGQGPQFIFQYYEKEERGRGNFPDRFSARQFPNYSSELNVNALLLGDSALYLCASSLETYNEQFFGPGTRLTVL.